The 18 T cell receptor beta chains below come from one sample, sequenced in a study of T cells after posttransplantation cyclophosphamide. The repertoire was sequenced with immunoSEQ multiplex PCR; TCRdb's copy has only in-frame clones and lacks some. The sample consists of 6,900 or so clones, under 95% of them appearing once. Busulfan-fludarabine conditioning, marrow transplant, and cyclophosphamide on days +3 and +4 were administered. The source was PBMCs, collected approximately 1,300 days after allogeneic stem cell transplant with posttransplant cyclophosphamide. The receptors shown here come from a female patient aged 50-60 years who received an allogeneic stem cell transplant from a related donor, was CMV-positive, and had no GVHD. Some T cells may have originated in the graft donor.

This clone was observed a single time. This chain joins TRBV9 and TRBJ1-3; D unclear. The end of the DNA aligns better with TRBJ2-2, so the J call may be wrong. The germline gives CDR1 SGDLS, CDR2 YYNGEE. This CDR3 is 12 amino acids long. CDR3 sequence (DNA): TGTGCCAGCAGCGTAGCCTTCGGGGAGCTGTTTTTT. Amino acid sequence: CASSVAFGELFF.

This rearrangement joins TRBV7-2 to TRBJ1-1; D call uncertain. V was trimmed by 2 bases and J by 3 bases, leaving 10 bases between them. CDR1 and CDR2 (germline): SGHTA, FQGNSA. The CDR3 is 14 residues long. For the CDR3, the DNA is TGTGCCAGCAGCTTAATGAGGGAATACACTGAAGCTTTCTTT. It codes for CASSLMREYTEAFF.

The CDR3 DNA reads TGTGCCAGCAGGGACCTGGGGGCGTCCGAAGATACGCAGTATTTT. It is translated as CASRDLGASEDTQYF. J is TRBJ2-3 and V is TRBV6-5; perhaps TRBD1 as D (6 bases). V was pared by 6 bases and J by 5 bases, with 18 bases between. Germline CDR1 and CDR2: MNHEY and SVGAGI. The CDR3 length is 15 residues.

In its sample, this clone was seen once. The chain uses TRBV9 and TRBJ1-2; no reliable D call. Per germline, CDR1 SGDLS and CDR2 YYNGEE. Trimming stripped 6 bases from V and 3 bases from J, with 15 bases between. This CDR3 is built from 14 residues. DNA for the CDR3: TGTGCCAGCACCCCCGGGCGGGGATACTATGGCTACACCTTC. The encoded protein is CASTPGRGYYGYTF. The whole variable domain, filled in from reference TRBV9 and TRBJ1-2, reads DSGVTQTPKHLITATGQRVTLRCSPRSGDLSVYWYQQSLDQGLQFLIQYYNGEERAKGNILERFSAQQFPDLHSELNLSSLELGDSALYFCASTPGRGYYGYTFGSGTRLTVV.

The chain is built from TRBV19 and TRBJ2-2; 11 bases are shared with TRBD2. Germline lookup yields CDR1 LNHDA and CDR2 SQIVND (reference sequence). The J segment lost 5 bases and the V segment lost 7 bases, leaving 6 bases of the junction unmatched. CDR3 length: 15 amino acids. Written as DNA, the CDR3 is TGTGCCAGTAAATTCACTAGCGGGAGAACCGGGGAGCTGTTTTTT. Protein sequence: CASKFTSGRTGELFF.

The genes are TRBV5-1 and TRBJ2-1; D is possibly TRBD2 (5 bases). V lost 3 bases and J lost 4, with 11 bases in between. The germline gives CDR1 SGHRS, CDR2 YFSETQ. CDR3 length: 14 residues. The CDR3 reads CASSSAGGYNEQFF. CDR3 in DNA: TGCGCCAGCAGCTCCGCGGGCGGGTACAATGAGCAGTTCTTC.

The sample holds one count of this clone. V gene TRBV30 combines with J gene TRBJ2-7, with D possibly matching TRBD2 (5 bases). The CDR3 totals 15 residues. CDR1 GTSNPN and CDR2 SVGIG come from the germline V gene (reference sequence). V lost 1 base, J lost 0 bases, and 13 bases lay in between. The CDR3 loop is CAWSDLRGPSYEQYF. The CDR3 region has the DNA TGTGCCTGGAGTGATCTACGAGGGCCCTCCTACGAGCAGTACTTC.

The chain carries TRBV2 and TRBJ2-5; perhaps TRBD1 as D (6 bases). This CDR3 region has 14 residues. The V end lost 7 bases, the J end lost 2 bases, and 14 bases lay between the germline ends. CDR1 is SNHLY, CDR2 FYNNEI, per germline. In nucleotides, the CDR3 is TGTGCCAGCACGGTTCAGGGGCAGCAAGAGACCCAGTACTTC. The encoded protein is CASTVQGQQETQYF.

V and J are TRBV25-1 and TRBJ2-5; TRBD2 matches 7 bases. Looked up from germline, CDR1 is MGHDK and CDR2 is SYGVNS. The CDR3 length is 12 residues. The CDR3 protein is CASGGNAETQYF. CDR3 nucleotides: TGTGCTTCCGGGGGGAACGCAGAGACCCAGTACTTC.

This clone was seen more than once but under ten times. V usage is TRBV7-8 and J usage is TRBJ1-5, with D tentatively TRBD1 (5 bases). This CDR3 has 15 amino acids. Between the trimmed V and J ends, which lost 4 bases and 3 bases, there was a span of 13 bases. CDR1 is SGHVS, CDR2 FQNEAQ, per germline. The CDR3 nucleotides read TGTGCCAGCAGCTCCGGGGGACGGAACAATCAGCCCCAGCATTTT. It encodes CASSSGGRNNQPQHF. Using reference TRBV7-8 and TRBJ1-5 for the parts outside the CDR3, the full variable domain is GAGVSQSPRYKVAKRGQDVALRCDPISGHVSLFWYQQALGQGPEFLTYFQNEAQLDKSGLPSDRFFAERPEGSVSTLKIQRTQQEDSAVYLCASSSGGRNNQPQHFGDGTRLSIL.

This chain uses TRBV30 with TRBJ1-5; no reliable D call. The germline CDR1 and CDR2 sequences are GTSNPN and SVGIG (reference sequence). The CDR3 is 15 residues long. Trimming cost V 2 bases and J 7 bases, with 18 bases left between them. The CDR3 loop reads CAWSNSGRGAQPQHF. The CDR3, as DNA: TGTGCCTGGAGTAATAGTGGTCGCGGTGCGCAGCCCCAGCATTTT.

This clone was counted a single time. The genes are TRBV5-4 and TRBJ2-3, with TRBD1 matching 10 bases. V shed 2 bases, J shed 4 bases, and the junction held 4 bases outside the gene matches. The CDR3 runs to 15 residues. CDR1 SGHNT and CDR2 YYREEE come from the germline V gene (reference sequence). In DNA, the CDR3 is TGTGCCAGCAGCTTTCCGGGACAGGGGCCAGATACGCAGTATTTT. Translation: CASSFPGQGPDTQYF.

This rearrangement joins TRBV6-5 to TRBJ2-3; D is perhaps TRBD1 (6 bases). CDR3 length equals 16 residues. V gave up 1 base and J gave up 8 bases, with 19 bases separating them. Looked up from germline, CDR1 is MNHEY and CDR2 is SVGAGI. The CDR3 sequence: CASSYFLGQGKGTQYF. In nucleotides, the CDR3 is TGTGCCAGCAGTTACTTCCTAGGGCAGGGGAAGGGTACGCAGTATTTT.

The chain has TRBV19 and TRBJ2-7, with TRBD2 matching 8 bases. The trim removed 6 bases at V and 2 bases at J, leaving 6 bases unmatched. The germline V gene encodes CDR1 LNHDA and CDR2 SQIVND (reference sequence). There are 14 residues in the CDR3. DNA of the CDR3: TGTGCCAGTAGCTTTGCGGGAGGACCCTACGAGCAGTACTTC. This translates into CASSFAGGPYEQYF.

With regard to this clone: At one end, the junction sequence differs from germline, possibly due to a read error. The genes are TRBV6-6 and TRBJ2-1, with 7 nucleotides matching TRBD1. The CDR3 extends over 15 amino acids. CDR1 is MNHNY and CDR2 is SVGAGI in the germline V gene (reference sequence). The CDR3 DNA reads as TGTGCCAGCAGTGACTCAACAGGGGCGGGCAATGAGCAGTTCTTC. This translates into CASSDSTGAGNEQFF.

The V and J genes are TRBV7-9 and TRBJ1-1, with D possibly TRBD1 on 5 matching bases. CDR3 length: 12 residues. Between the trimmed V and J ends, which lost 7 bases and 5 bases, there was a span of 11 bases. The germline gives CDR1 SEHNR, CDR2 FQNEAQ (reference sequence). CDR3 nucleotides: TGTGCCAGCACACCCGGGGGGACTGAAGCTTTCTTT. As protein: CASTPGGTEAFF.

The V call is TRBV9, the J call TRBJ1-2; D gene unclear. Germline assignment: CDR1 SGDLS and CDR2 YYNGEE. This CDR3 region has 14 residues. The germline V and J ends were trimmed by 0 bases and 2 bases, with 8 bases remaining between them. The CDR3 DNA is TGTGCCAGCAGCGTAGGTGGTCAGAACTATGGCTACACCTTC. Amino acid sequence: CASSVGGQNYGYTF.

This clone has just one count. The chain couples TRBV30 to TRBJ2-2; 13 bases fit TRBD2. CDR1 and CDR2 from the germline V gene are GTSNPN and SVGIG (reference sequence). Losses at the gene ends were 3 bases for V and 2 bases for J; bases not matched to a gene: 6. This CDR3 spans 17 amino acids. The DNA of the CDR3 is TGTGCCTGGAGGGTGGGACTAGCGGGATTCAACACCGGGGAGCTGTTTTTT. Translating it yields CAWRVGLAGFNTGELFF.